Listed below are T cell receptor beta chains from one sample, sequenced in a study of identical twins. TCRdb itself ran the 5' RACE reads through MiXCR, one entry per CDR3 protein. This repertoire shows some 790,000 distinct CDR3 sequences, 15% to 20% found once; its top ten account for about 12%. This sample also belongs to another study, concerning T cells expressing NK-cell markers.

The specimen sequenced was PBMCs. The receptors here all came from a woman in her late teens or twenties in good health. CDR3s include the opening cysteine and the closing phenylalanine or tryptophan. D genes are given only for firm matches. Clone sizes are given selectively: once, few, many, or a class where the clone is expanded.

d_gene,len,j_gene,v_gene,abundance,CDR3nt,CDR3aa
NA,15,TRBJ2-4,TRBV20-1,NA,TGCAGTGCTCGGGACACCCGGCGGGCCAAAAACATTCAGTACTTC,CSARDTRRAKNIQYF
NA,14,TRBJ2-1,TRBV5-5,NA,TGTGCCAGCAAGGAGGCTTCCACCTACAATGAGCAGTTCTTC,CASKEASTYNEQFF
TRBD1,15,TRBJ2-1,TRBV12-3/TRBV12-4,many,TGTGCCAGCAGCAAACTAGGGACAGGGCTCGATGAGCAGTTCTTC,CASSKLGTGLDEQFF
TRBD2,17,TRBJ2-1,TRBV4-3,few,TGCGCCAGCAGCCAGGGCCCCCAAGCGGGACGGTACAATGAGCAGTTCTTC,CASSQGPQAGRYNEQFF
NA,13,TRBJ2-7,TRBV20-1,NA,TGCAGTGCTAGCCCCAGAGACGATTTAGGGGAGTACTTC,CSASPRDDLGEYF
TRBD2,12,TRBJ2-1,TRBV29-1,few,TGCAGCGCACTAGCGGGGAACAATGAGCAGTTCTTC,CSALAGNNEQFF
TRBD2,16,TRBJ2-1,TRBV12-3/TRBV12-4,few,TGTGCCAGCAGTTTCCCCGGGACTAGCTCCTACAATGAGCAGTTCTTC,CASSFPGTSSYNEQFF
NA,14,TRBJ2-1,TRBV2,few,TGTGCCAGCAGTGAACGGAGTCCGACTAATGAGCAGTTCTTC,CASSERSPTNEQFF
NA,15,TRBJ2-3,TRBV2,once,TGTGCCAGCAGCACAACCCAGGGTTTAAAAGTGACGCAGTATTTT,CASSTTQGLKVTQYF
NA,14,TRBJ1-2,TRBV6-1,NA,TGTGCCAGCAGCGACCTGACACCTAACTATGGCTACACCTTC,CASSDLTPNYGYTF
NA,14,TRBJ2-7,TRBV4-3,NA,TGCGCCAGCAGCCGCCAACAGGGATTCGACGAGCAGTACTTC,CASSRQQGFDEQYF
TRBD2,14,TRBJ2-7,TRBV20-1,few,TGCAGTGCTAGAGTTCTAGCGGGAGCCTACGAGCAGTACTTC,CSARVLAGAYEQYF
NA,15,TRBJ1-1,TRBV6-1,few,TGTGCCAGCACTTCCTTTTGGACAGCCGGAGATGAAGCTTTCTTT,CASTSFWTAGDEAFF
NA,14,TRBJ2-1,TRBV12-3/TRBV12-4,NA,TGTGCCAGCAGCCCACCACAGGGTTTCAATGAGCAGTTCTTC,CASSPPQGFNEQFF
NA,13,TRBJ2-5,TRBV7-8,few,TGTGCCAGCAGCTTTGGCAGAACGGAGACCCAGTACTTC,CASSFGRTETQYF
TRBD2,14,TRBJ2-5,TRBV7-3,NA,TGTGCCGGCAGCCGTGCCGCGGGGGGGGAGACCCAGTACTTC,CAGSRAAGGETQYF
NA,15,TRBJ2-7,TRBV6-1,many,TGTGCCAGCAGTGAAGGGGTAGCGGACTCCTACGAGCAGTACTTC,CASSEGVADSYEQYF
NA,12,TRBJ2-3,TRBV15,NA,TGTGCCACCAGCAGAGGGGTAGATACGCAGTATTTT,CATSRGVDTQYF
NA,14,TRBJ2-1,TRBV5-1,NA,TGCGCCAGCAGCTTGGGGTGGGTTGATGGTGAGCAGTTCTTC,CASSLGWVDGEQFF
NA,14,TRBJ1-1,TRBV12-3/TRBV12-4,few,TGTGCCAGCAGACGGGACCAGGGAGGCACTGAAGCTTTCTTT,CASRRDQGGTEAFF
NA,13,TRBJ1-6,TRBV7-9,few,TGTGCCAGCAGCTTAGGAACGAATTCACCCCTCCACTTT,CASSLGTNSPLHF
NA,14,TRBJ2-7,TRBV12-3/TRBV12-4,NA,TGTGCCAGCAGTAGGGGGACTGGGCCCCTCGAGCAGTACTTC,CASSRGTGPLEQYF
NA,15,TRBJ2-3,TRBV4-1,NA,TGCGCCAGCAGCCAAGGGTCGGGATTCGCAGATACGCAGTATTTT,CASSQGSGFADTQYF
NA,15,TRBJ1-6,TRBV30,few,TGTGCCTGGACCCATCGCTACAGGGTCCCTTCACCCCTCCACTTT,CAWTHRYRVPSPLHF
NA,14,TRBJ2-3,TRBV20-1,few,TGCAGTGCTATAGGCACAGAATTCACAGATACGCAGTATTTT,CSAIGTEFTDTQYF
NA,13,TRBJ2-7,TRBV5-1,NA,TGCGCCAGCAGCTTGGCGGGTTACCACGAGCAGTACTTC,CASSLAGYHEQYF
NA,15,TRBJ2-1,TRBV19,NA,TGTACCAGTAGTGCTTACAGGGACTATCGTAATGAGCAGTTCTTC,CTSSAYRDYRNEQFF
TRBD1,14,TRBJ2-5,TRBV20-1,few,TGCAGTGCTAGGGGGACAGTAGTACGTGAGACCCAGTACTTC,CSARGTVVRETQYF
NA,15,TRBJ2-7,TRBV4-2,NA,TGTGCCAGCAGCCAAGATGAAGGGTCCACCTACGAGCAGTACTTC,CASSQDEGSTYEQYF
NA,17,TRBJ2-5,TRBV5-8,NA,TGTGCCAGCAGCAATGGAGCTACGACTAGTATTAGAGAGACCCAGTACTTC,CASSNGATTSIRETQYF
NA,12,TRBJ2-1,TRBV7-2,NA,TGTGCCAGCATCTTATACGGCGGGGAGCAGTTCTTC,CASILYGGEQFF
TRBD2,16,TRBJ2-3,TRBV5-1,NA,TGCGCCAGCAGCTCGTGGGCTAGCGGGATCCAAGATACGCAGTATTTT,CASSSWASGIQDTQYF
NA,14,TRBJ1-1,TRBV12-3/TRBV12-4,many,TGTGCCAGCAGTTTCCGGCAGGGTAACACTGAAGCTTTCTTT,CASSFRQGNTEAFF
TRBD2,16,TRBJ2-2,TRBV12-3/TRBV12-4,NA,TGTGCCAGCAGTCCCACTAGCGGGGGATCCACCGGGGAGCTGTTTTTT,CASSPTSGGSTGELFF
NA,13,TRBJ1-2,TRBV6-6,many,TGTGCCAGCAGCTCCGACAGGAGGGATGGCTACACCTTC,CASSSDRRDGYTF
NA,15,TRBJ1-5,TRBV15,NA,TGTGCCACCAGCAGAGATAAGGGCAGTAATCAGCCCCAGCATTTT,CATSRDKGSNQPQHF
TRBD1,15,TRBJ1-6,TRBV6-1,few,TGTGCCAGCAGCCCCCAGGGGGCAGCAAATTCACCCCTCCACTTT,CASSPQGAANSPLHF
NA,17,TRBJ1-2,TRBV5-6,NA,TGTGCCAGCAGCTTGGGGTCAGGAGCCCTTGCTAACTATGGCTACACCTTC,CASSLGSGALANYGYTF
NA,13,TRBJ1-2,TRBV12-3/TRBV12-4,few,TGTGCCAGCACCCCGAGGGGTACCTATGGCTACACCTTC,CASTPRGTYGYTF
NA,14,TRBJ1-2,TRBV12-3/TRBV12-4,NA,TGTGCCAGCAGTCCCAGAAAACAGGGCCATGGCTACACCTTC,CASSPRKQGHGYTF
NA,14,TRBJ2-3,TRBV18,NA,TGTGCCAGCTCACCACCGGGTATGGCAGATACGCAGTATTTT,CASSPPGMADTQYF
NA,14,TRBJ2-1,TRBV6-1,few,TGTGCCAGCAGTGAAACCCCTGGAGTCGGAGAGCAGTTCTTC,CASSETPGVGEQFF
NA,11,TRBJ2-1,TRBV5-1,few,TGCGCCAGCAGCTTTAAGAATGAGCAGTTCTTC,CASSFKNEQFF
TRBD2,17,TRBJ2-1,TRBV5-1,few,TGCGCCAGCAGCCTGATGACTAGCGGGAGGGGGTGGAGTGAGCAGTTCTTC,CASSLMTSGRGWSEQFF
NA,14,TRBJ2-1,TRBV11-3,NA,TGTGCCAGCAGCCCCACAAGGGACACGTTAAACCAGTTCTTC,CASSPTRDTLNQFF
NA,14,TRBJ2-2,TRBV20-1,few,TGCAGTGCCCCTGTGGGGGGGGCCCCCGGGGAGCTGTTTTTT,CSAPVGGAPGELFF
NA,15,TRBJ2-1,TRBV5-1,NA,TGCGCCAGCAGCTGGGCCCTCGGTGACTACAATGAGCAGTTCTTC,CASSWALGDYNEQFF
TRBD2,14,TRBJ2-7,TRBV7-9,NA,TGTGCCAGCAGCTCACTAGCGGGCCGATACGAGCAGTACTTC,CASSSLAGRYEQYF
TRBD1,16,TRBJ1-6,TRBV5-1,NA,TGCGCCAGCAGCCGAACGGACAGGGGATATAATTCACCCCTCCACTTT,CASSRTDRGYNSPLHF
NA,13,TRBJ1-1,TRBV12-3/TRBV12-4,many,TGTGCCAGCAGAACTACAGGGTTCACTGAAGCTTTCTTT,CASRTTGFTEAFF